The 15 T cell receptor beta chains below were found in one sample sequenced in a study of CD8 T cells in Susac syndrome. Random hexamers were used to reverse transcribe an amount of roughly 0.45 to 1 ug RNA. MiXCR, applied by TCRdb to the immunoSEQ multiplex PCR reads, yields one record per CDR3 protein. The top ten clones hold 0.11% to 0.15% of a sample with 150,000 to 200,000 distinct CDR3 sequences, around 95% of them seen once. The sequenced material came from CD4+ T cells from PBMCs. The receptor source for this set is a human donor in good health.

V and J are TRBV5-4 and TRBJ2-2; 9 nucleotides match TRBD2. This CDR3 comprises 16 residues. With V trimmed by 0 bases and J by 4 bases, 4 bases remained unmatched. CDR1 is SGHNT, CDR2 YYREEE, per germline (reference sequence). CDR3 DNA sequence: TGTGCCAGCAGCTTGGGCGGGGGGGCATCCACCGGGGAGCTGTTTTTT. Its protein is CASSLGGGASTGELFF. Full variable domain (remainder filled in from reference TRBV5-4 and TRBJ2-2): ETGVTQSPTHLIKTRGQQVTLRCSSQSGHNTVSWYQQALGQGPQFIFQYYREEENGRGNFPPRFSGLQFPNYSSELNVNALELDDSALYLCASSLGGGASTGELFFGEGSRLTVL.

In its sample, this clonotype was seen once. The V call is TRBV20-1, the J call TRBJ1-1; TRBD1 matches 7 bases. Germline V gene lookup returns CDR1 DFQATT and CDR2 SNEGSKA (reference sequence). The J segment lost 4 bases and the V segment lost 0 bases, leaving 5 bases of the junction unmatched. The CDR3 runs 14 residues. DNA for the CDR3: TGCAGTGCTAGAGAAAGGACAGGCGCCACTGAAGCTTTCTTT. Translating gives CSARERTGATEAFF.

The V and J genes are TRBV20-1 and TRBJ1-2, with D tentatively TRBD1 (6 bases). This CDR3 is built from 13 residues. The germline V gene encodes CDR1 DFQATT and CDR2 SNEGSKA (reference sequence). V gave up 0 bases and J gave up 2 bases, with 7 bases separating them. The CDR3 spells CSARDGQNYGYTF. CDR3 DNA: TGCAGTGCTAGAGATGGACAGAACTATGGCTACACCTTC.

The chain carries TRBV29-1 and TRBJ2-1; 7 bases map to TRBD2. The junction had 0 bases not matched to a gene; V was cut back by 7 bases and J by 0 bases. CDR1 and CDR2 from the germline V gene are SQVTM and ANQGSEA. CDR3 length equals 12 residues. The CDR3: CSGTSSYNEQFF. The DNA of the CDR3 is TGCAGCGGGACTAGCTCCTACAATGAGCAGTTCTTC.

The chain is built from TRBV29-1 and TRBJ1-1; D possibly corresponds to TRBD1 (6 bases). Germline loops: CDR1 SQVTM, CDR2 ANQGSEA. CDR3 size: 12 residues. Trimming cost V 4 bases and J 1 base, with 7 bases left between them. CDR3 protein: CSVVGGNTEAFF. CDR3 nucleotides: TGCAGCGTTGTAGGGGGGAACACTGAAGCTTTCTTT.

V and J are TRBV20-1 and TRBJ1-4, with unresolved D. CDR3 length: 11 residues. CDR1 is DFQATT and CDR2 is SNEGSKA in the germline V gene (reference sequence). V lost 1 base and J lost 11, with 8 bases in between. CDR3 region: CSARVGIKLFF. The DNA of the CDR3 is TGCAGTGCTAGAGTGGGCATTAAACTGTTTTTT.

The chain links TRBV7-2 to TRBJ2-7; 8 bases are a match to TRBD1. Trimming took 4 bases from V and 3 from J; bases not matched to a gene: 5. The CDR3 totals 14 residues. The germline V gene encodes CDR1 SGHTA and CDR2 FQGNSA. The CDR3 DNA sequence: TGTGCCAGCAGCTCCCGACAGGGGCGCTACGAGCAGTACTTC. It specifies CASSSRQGRYEQYF.

The chain joins TRBV7-2 to TRBJ2-5; tentatively, D is TRBD2 (6 bases). With 5 bases removed from V and 3 bases from J, the gap between germline ends came to 16 bases. The CDR3 is 15 residues long. The germline V gene has CDR1 SGHTA and CDR2 FQGNSA. CDR3 amino acids: CASSSPRGRKETQYF. As DNA, the CDR3 is TGTGCCAGCAGCAGTCCGCGGGGACGAAAAGAGACCCAGTACTTC.

The rearrangement uses TRBV7-2 and TRBJ2-7, with 12 positions matching TRBD1. Germline CDR1 reads SGHTA; CDR2 reads FQGNSA. The CDR3 consists of 15 residues. Losses at the gene ends were 4 bases for V and 3 bases for J; bases not matched to a gene: 4. The CDR3 region is CASSSGTGGVYEQYF. CDR3 coding DNA: TGTGCCAGCAGCTCCGGGACAGGGGGCGTCTACGAGCAGTACTTC.

This rearrangement joins TRBV25-1 to TRBJ2-7; the D is unclear. The CDR3 extends over 12 amino acids. Looked up from germline, CDR1 is MGHDK and CDR2 is SYGVNS. V was pared by 4 bases and J by 6 bases, with 10 bases between. The CDR3 nucleotides are TGTGCCAGCAGTGGCCTCCGGTCCGAGCAGTACTTC. It specifies CASSGLRSEQYF.

This rearrangement joins TRBV6-2 or TRBV6-3 to TRBJ1-2; D call uncertain. The V gene lost 7 bases and the J gene lost 2 bases, with 11 bases spanning the gap. CDR3 length: 13 residues. CDR1 MNHEY and CDR2 SVGEGT come from the germline V gene. For the CDR3, the DNA is TGTGCCAGCACCGCGAGACGCAACTATGGCTACACCTTC. It translates to CASTARRNYGYTF.

This chain joins TRBV6-2 or TRBV6-3 and TRBJ1-2; 8 bases match TRBD1. The length of the CDR3 is 15 residues. Germline lookup yields CDR1 MNHEY and CDR2 SVGEGT. J gave up 4 bases and V 6 bases, and 10 bases lay outside the gene matches. The CDR3 loop reads CASRPDRGRGYGYTF. CDR3 bases: TGTGCCAGCAGACCTGACAGGGGCCGCGGCTATGGCTACACCTTC.

The chain links TRBV20-1 to TRBJ1-5; 10 bases align to TRBD1. The trim removed 6 bases at V and 5 bases at J, leaving 7 bases unmatched. Germline CDR1 DFQATT, CDR2 SNEGSKA (reference sequence). This CDR3 has 14 residues. This CDR3 is CSALGTGDDQPQHF. The CDR3 nucleotides are TGCAGTGCCTTGGGGACAGGGGATGATCAGCCCCAGCATTTT.

The chain carries TRBV5-1 and TRBJ2-7, with unresolved D. The ends were cut back, 1 base at V and 0 bases at J, with 14 bases in the middle. Germline V gene lookup returns CDR1 SGHRS and CDR2 YFSETQ. The CDR3 covers 16 residues. CDR3 sequence: CASSLSGGVNSYEQYF. The CDR3 DNA reads TGCGCCAGCAGCTTGAGTGGTGGGGTAAACTCCTACGAGCAGTACTTC.

The rearrangement uses TRBV29-1 and TRBJ2-1; TRBD1 aligns across 12 bases. The CDR3 is made up of 12 amino acids. Trimming cost V 7 bases and J 10 bases; bases outside gene matches: 5. Germline assignment: CDR1 SQVTM and CDR2 ANQGSEA. CDR3 in amino acids: CSGGTGGREQFF. The CDR3 coding sequence is TGCAGCGGGGGGACAGGGGGCAGGGAGCAGTTCTTC.